Included here is one T cell receptor beta chain sequence, with context. Its target is not known. These data come from a study of regulatory T cells in long-lasting Graves disease. At the level of the study: Persistent Graves' disease denoted over 5 years of antithyroid drugs plus positive TSH receptor antibodies. General study findings and limits: Persistent disease samples used TRBV28, TRBJ1-2 and TRBJ2-5 preferentially.

The time point: persistent/refractory GD, antithyroid drugs over 5 years with positive TRAb. PBMC-extracted RNA yielded the TCR library. Patient provenance is recorded as an endocrinology department in Xi'an, China. Tubes containing EDTA received 8.5 to 9 milliliters of drawn peripheral blood. CDR3 regions were amplified by Arm-PCR using iRepertoire HTBI primers to build TCR beta libraries. TCRdb passed the multiplex PCR reads through MiXCR, listing each CDR3 protein once. The table records 600,000 to 800,000 distinct CDR3 sequences, about 30% of them present only once. The CDR3 loop spans 14 amino acids. The J segment lost 6 bases and the V segment lost 4 bases, leaving 5 bases of the junction unmatched. The V gene's germline CDR1 is LNHDA and CDR2 SQIVND (reference sequence).

The specimen was peripheral blood mononuclear cells (PBMCs), collected when the disease was refractory, from a patient treated with antithyroid drugs. V usage is TRBV19 and J usage is TRBJ2-2, with 7 bases fitting TRBD1. This clonotype was obtained from a female donor with Graves disease. The CDR3: CASSTYRGPGELFF. Written as DNA, the CDR3 is TGTGCCAGTAGTACCTACAGGGGACCCGGGGAGCTGTTTTTT. The whole variable domain, filled in from reference TRBV19 and TRBJ2-2, reads DGGITQSPKYLFRKEGQNVTLSCEQNLNHDAMYWYRQDPGQGLRLIYYSQIVNDFQKGDIAEGYSVSREKKESFPLTVTSAQKNPTAFYLCASSTYRGPGELFFGEGSRLTVL.